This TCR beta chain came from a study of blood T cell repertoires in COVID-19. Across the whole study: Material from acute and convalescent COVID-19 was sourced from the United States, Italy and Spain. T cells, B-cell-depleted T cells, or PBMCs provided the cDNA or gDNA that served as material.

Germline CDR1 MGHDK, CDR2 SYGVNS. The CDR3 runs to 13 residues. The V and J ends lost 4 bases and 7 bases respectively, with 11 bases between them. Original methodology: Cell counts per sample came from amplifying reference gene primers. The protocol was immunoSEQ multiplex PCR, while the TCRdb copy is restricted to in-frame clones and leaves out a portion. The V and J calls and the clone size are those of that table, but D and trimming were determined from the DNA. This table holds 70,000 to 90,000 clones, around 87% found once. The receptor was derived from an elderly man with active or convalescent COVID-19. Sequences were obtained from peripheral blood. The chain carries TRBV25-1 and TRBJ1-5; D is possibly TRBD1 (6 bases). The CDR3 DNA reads TGTGCCAGCAGTGTTACAGGGTTACAGCCCCAGCATTTT. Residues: CASSVTGLQPQHF. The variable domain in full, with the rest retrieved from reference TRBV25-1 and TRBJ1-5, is EADIYQTPRYLVIGTGKKITLECSQTMGHDKMYWYQQDPGMELHLIHYSYGVNSTEKGDLSSESTVSRIRTEHFPLTLESARPSHTSQYLCASSVTGLQPQHFGDGTRLSIL.